These 27 T cell receptor beta chains were all obtained from the same sample, sequenced in a study of CD8 T cells in ankylosing spondylitis. General study findings and limits: A motif in TCR beta, a set of roughly 8 highly homologous variants, appeared characteristic of ankylosing spondylitis blood.

TCRdb used MiXCR to reprocess the 5' RACE reads, holding one entry per CDR3 protein. The sample lists about 450,000 distinct CDR3 sequences, roughly 27% occurring once. These TCRs are of unknown antigen specificity. Sequencing was carried out using blood, either unsorted or a sorted T cell fraction (not recorded which). The receptors were sampled from a male donor with ankylosing spondylitis.

The chain employs TRBV12-3 or TRBV12-4 and TRBJ2-2; a weak D match, TRBD2 (5 bases). CDR3 length: 16 residues. Trimming took 6 bases from V and 2 from J, leaving 16 bases between them. CDR3 region: CASSRASAANTGELFF. The CDR3 coding sequence is TGTGCCAGCAGCCGAGCGTCAGCGGCAAACACCGGGGAGCTGTTTTTT.

The rearrangement joins TRBV5-1 to TRBJ1-1; D unresolved. Trimming left V 2 bases short and J 1 base short, with 12 bases between. CDR1 is SGHRS, CDR2 YFSETQ, per germline. The CDR3 sequence is 15 residues long. CDR3 nucleotide sequence: TGCGCCAGCAGCTTTCGTAAGTCGGAGAACACTGAAGCTTTCTTT. This encodes CASSFRKSENTEAFF.

The chain couples TRBV6-1 to TRBJ2-7, with D perhaps given as TRBD1 or TRBD2 (5 bases each). The CDR3 sequence is 15 residues long. Germline V gives CDR1 MNHNS, CDR2 SASEGT. Trimming cost V 4 bases and J 2 bases, with 15 bases left between them. The CDR3 coding sequence is TGTGCCAGCAGTGGCCTGGGGGAGATCGCCTACGAGCAGTACGTC. This encodes CASSGLGEIAYEQYV.

The chain uses TRBV12-3 or TRBV12-4 and TRBJ1-5; D uncertain. The CDR3 is 14 amino acids. V was shortened by 5 bases and J by 4 bases, with 12 bases between the two germline ends. CDR3 amino acids: CASSPLGVNQPQHF. CDR3 nucleotide sequence: TGTGCCAGCAGTCCCCTTGGGGTTAATCAGCCCCAGCATTTT.

DNA of the CDR3: TGCGCCAGCAATCTCCCACTAGCGGGAGGACCAAACTCCTACAATGAGCAGTTCTTC. This gives the protein CASNLPLAGGPNSYNEQFF. V and J are TRBV5-1 and TRBJ2-1; the match to TRBD2 covers 12 bases. Losses at the gene ends were 6 bases for V and 0 bases for J; bases not matched to a gene: 13. The CDR3 loop spans 19 amino acids. Germline V gives CDR1 SGHRS, CDR2 YFSETQ.

CDR3 sequence: CASSLVGQDNEAFF. The DNA of the CDR3 is TGTGCCAGCAGCTTAGTAGGGCAGGACAATGAAGCTTTCTTT. This rearrangement joins TRBV11-2 to TRBJ1-1, with a weak D call TRBD1 (5 bases). The CDR3 has 14 amino acids. Germline V gene sequence: CDR1 SGHAT, CDR2 FQNNGV. V dropped 1 base and J dropped 7 bases, with 13 bases sitting between them.

This clonotype appeared a few times. J is TRBJ1-1 and V is TRBV7-8, with a weak D call TRBD1 (5 bases). V dropped 0 bases and J dropped 3 bases, with 17 bases sitting between them. The CDR3 runs 17 residues. In germline, CDR1 is SGHVS, CDR2 FQNEAQ. For the CDR3, the DNA is TGTGCCAGCAGCTTAGCGAGGTTGAGGGGAGGGGACACTGAAGCTTTCTTT. Amino acid sequence: CASSLARLRGGDTEAFF.

This clonotype was counted a few times. The chain uses TRBV27 and TRBJ1-3; 8 bases agree with TRBD1. With V trimmed by 8 bases and J by 4 bases, 10 bases remained unmatched. This CDR3 contains 15 residues. Per the germline V gene, CDR1 is MNHEY and CDR2 is SMNVEV (reference sequence). This CDR3 is CASSPRTGRGNTIYF. The CDR3 coding sequence is TGTGCCAGCTCTCCAAGGACAGGGAGAGGAAACACCATATATTTT.

The chain combines TRBV27 with TRBJ2-1, with a possible D match to TRBD1 (5 bases). The V end was cut by 4 bases, the J end by 0 bases, with 10 bases between. Looked up from germline, CDR1 is MNHEY and CDR2 is SMNVEV (reference sequence). The CDR3 is 15 amino acids. The CDR3 DNA reads TGTGCCAGCAGTTCCGGACAAGACTCCTACAATGAGCAGTTCTTC. Its translation is CASSSGQDSYNEQFF.

This clonotype was observed once. This chain joins TRBV25-1 and TRBJ1-6; tentative D call: TRBD1 (5 bases). This CDR3 comprises 14 residues. Deletions cut 3 bases from V and 9 bases from J, with 12 bases between. The germline gives CDR1 MGHDK, CDR2 SYGVNS. CDR3 in amino acids: CASSEAGLISPLHF. In nucleotides, the CDR3 is TGTGCCAGCAGTGAGGCAGGGTTGATTTCACCCCTCCACTTT.

This clonotype was seen a few times. This chain connects TRBV20-1 to TRBJ2-3; D is perhaps TRBD1 or TRBD2 (5 bases each). The CDR3 length is 13 residues. Germline values: CDR1 DFQATT, CDR2 SNEGSKA (reference sequence). V was pared by 8 bases and J by 2 bases, with 14 bases between. The chain's CDR3 is CSPAGTITDTQYF. In DNA form, the CDR3 reads TGCAGTCCCGCCGGGACCATCACAGATACGCAGTATTTT.

The genes are TRBV20-1 and TRBJ2-1; D is possibly TRBD2 (6 bases). Germline assignment: CDR1 DFQATT and CDR2 SNEGSKA (reference sequence). There are 15 residues in the CDR3. The V and J ends lost 0 bases and 6 bases respectively, with 15 bases between them. The CDR3, as DNA: TGCAGTGCTAGAGATGTAGCGGTGGGGGGCAATGAGCAGTTCTTC. Amino acid sequence: CSARDVAVGGNEQFF.

J is TRBJ2-3 and V is TRBV9, with 9 positions matching TRBD2. The CDR3 totals 16 residues. After removal of 0 bases from V and 2 bases from J, the junction contained 4 bases not matched to a gene. CDR1 SGDLS and CDR2 YYNGEE come from the germline V gene. CDR3 residues: CASSVGLAGITDTQYF. The CDR3 DNA reads TGTGCCAGCAGCGTAGGGCTAGCGGGGATCACAGATACGCAGTATTTT.

This clonotype has more than one count but fewer than ten. This rearrangement joins TRBV29-1 to TRBJ2-6; D is possibly TRBD1 (6 bases). Germline assignment: CDR1 SQVTM and CDR2 ANQGSEA. V lost 5 bases and J lost 0, with 14 bases in between. The CDR3 covers 16 residues. CDR3 coding DNA: TGCAGCGTTAGTTGGGACACGAGCTCTGGGGCCAACGTCCTGACTTTC. Translation: CSVSWDTSSGANVLTF.

The chain recombines TRBV18 with TRBJ1-1, with D possibly TRBD1 on 6 matching bases. Trimming pared 4 bases from V and 0 bases from J, leaving 15 bases between. The CDR3 runs to 16 residues. Germline V gene data show CDR1 as KGHSH and CDR2 as LQKENI. The CDR3 here is CASSLQGPFMNTEAFF. CDR3 nucleotides: TGTGCCAGCTCACTACAGGGCCCATTCATGAACACTGAAGCTTTCTTT.

The chain carries TRBV11-2 and TRBJ1-4; 9 positions agree with TRBD1. V lost 0 bases and J lost 5; bases outside the gene matches: 4. The CDR3 has 16 residues. CDR1 SGHAT and CDR2 FQNNGV come from the germline V gene. The CDR3 bases are TGTGCCAGCAGCTTAGAAAGGGGGACAGGGAATGAAAAACTGTTTTTT. Encoded protein: CASSLERGTGNEKLFF.

Remarks on this clonotype: Germline and junction disagree at one end, which may indicate a read error. The chain couples TRBV7-9 to TRBJ2-3, with D perhaps assigned TRBD1 or TRBD2 (6 bases each). The CDR3 spans 15 residues. Germline CDR1 is SEHNR and CDR2 is FQNEAQ (reference sequence). The CDR3 reads CASSLYGSRTDMQYF. The DNA of the CDR3 is TGTGCCAGCAGCTTGTACGGGAGCAGGACAGATATGCAGTATTTT.

V gene TRBV30 combines with J gene TRBJ1-2; D might be TRBD1 (5 bases). V was trimmed by 1 base and J by 0 bases, leaving 15 bases between them. From germline, CDR1 is GTSNPN and CDR2 SVGIG (reference sequence). This CDR3 has 16 amino acids. CDR3 residues: CAWSGTNSVANYGYTF. The CDR3, as DNA: TGTGCCTGGAGTGGGACAAACAGCGTCGCTAACTATGGCTACACCTTC.

The chain combines TRBV4-2 with TRBJ2-3; no reliable D call. The V and J ends lost 3 bases and 0 bases respectively, with 16 bases between them. CDR3 size: 17 residues. The V gene's germline CDR1 is LGHNA and CDR2 YNFKEQ. This chain's CDR3 is CASSQEPQTASTDTQYF. The CDR3 DNA reads TGTGCCAGCAGCCAGGAGCCCCAAACGGCCAGCACAGATACGCAGTATTTT.

This clonotype has more than one count but fewer than ten. The chain recombines TRBV5-1 with TRBJ1-2; TRBD1 aligns across 7 bases. This CDR3 has 14 residues. Germline CDR1 and CDR2: SGHRS and YFSETQ. With 4 bases clipped from V and 2 bases from J, the junction kept 5 bases outside the gene matches. Here the CDR3 DNA reads TGCGCCAGCAGCGCGCAGGGACAGAACTATGGCTACACCTTC. It yields the protein CASSAQGQNYGYTF.

V and J are TRBV4-2 and TRBJ2-1; no clear D. V was pared by 1 base and J by 10 bases, with 8 bases between. This CDR3 comprises 12 residues. Germline CDR1 is LGHNA and CDR2 is YNFKEQ. The CDR3 protein is CASSQVHQEQFF. The CDR3 DNA reads TGTGCCAGCAGCCAAGTACATCAGGAGCAGTTCTTC.

The V call is TRBV27, the J call TRBJ1-1, with 10 positions matching TRBD1. Germline values: CDR1 MNHEY, CDR2 SMNVEV (reference sequence). There are 14 residues in the CDR3. J lost 4 bases, V lost 6 bases, and 5 bases had no gene match. This chain's CDR3 is CASSRQGAGTEAFF. The CDR3 DNA sequence: TGTGCCAGCAGCCGACAGGGGGCCGGCACTGAAGCTTTCTTT.

This chain uses TRBV20-1 with TRBJ2-3; TRBD2 aligns across 7 bases. Trimming took 6 bases from V and 3 from J; bases not matched to a gene: 9. The length of the CDR3 is 14 residues. Germline loops: CDR1 DFQATT, CDR2 SNEGSKA (reference sequence). CDR3: CSAQGGDPTDTQYF. The CDR3 nucleotides are TGCAGTGCCCAGGGAGGGGACCCTACAGATACGCAGTATTTT.

This clonotype was counted only a few times. The chain employs TRBV20-1 and TRBJ1-1; D not resolved. Germline CDR1 reads DFQATT; CDR2 reads SNEGSKA (reference sequence). The CDR3 contains 13 residues. V dropped 7 bases and J dropped 1 base, with 13 bases sitting between them. CDR3 sequence (DNA): TGCAGTGTCCCGGGGTCGGGGAACACTGAAGCTTTCTTT. Its protein is CSVPGSGNTEAFF.

This clonotype was counted between two and nine times. J is TRBJ1-4 and V is TRBV5-1; D may be TRBD1 (5 bases). There are 12 residues in the CDR3. Germline V gives CDR1 SGHRS, CDR2 YFSETQ. V was clipped by 4 bases and J by 5 bases, with 6 bases between them. CDR3 in DNA: TGCGCCAGCAGCGAGGGGAATGAAAAACTGTTTTTT. It codes for CASSEGNEKLFF.

The chain combines TRBV10-3 with TRBJ2-1; 7 nucleotides agree with TRBD2. V lost 1 base to trimming and J lost 2 bases; unmatched junction nucleotides: 2. This CDR3 region has 15 residues. The V gene's germline CDR1 is ENHRY and CDR2 SYGVKD. CDR3 coding DNA: TGTGCCATCAGTGAGTGGGAGGGCGCCTACAATGAGCAGTTCTTC. It specifies CAISEWEGAYNEQFF.

This clonotype was recorded a few times. This CDR3 reads CSVTRQGRGMNTEAFF. CDR3 sequence (DNA): TGCAGCGTTACCCGACAGGGAAGAGGAATGAACACTGAAGCTTTCTTT. The V call is TRBV29-1, the J call TRBJ1-1, with 7 positions matching TRBD1. The ends lost 5 bases at V and 0 bases at J; junction bases unmatched: 12. Germline lookup yields CDR1 SQVTM and CDR2 ANQGSEA. The length of the CDR3 is 16 residues.